Sequencing of this T cell receptor (beta chain) was carried out in a study of graft-versus-host responses after intestinal transplantation. Turning to the study itself: All recipients got anti-thymocyte globulin induction, then tacrolimus and steroids for roughly 3 years.

TCRdb keeps only in-frame clones here, not all; method: immunoSEQ multiplex PCR. Among some 9,100 clones, 25% to 30% were seen once, and the ten largest hold about 3.5%. After removal of 5 bases from V and 1 base from J, the junction contained 12 bases not matched to a gene. CDR1 and CDR2 from the germline V gene are SEHNR and FQNEAQ (reference sequence). The CDR3 length is 18 residues. This clone was seen a handful of times. Broader study findings: Allografts from individuals with graft-donor T cell macrochimerism displayed high graft-versus-host to host-versus-graft clonal ratios.

The chain uses TRBV7-9 and TRBJ2-3, with 10 bases matching TRBD2. The origin of this receptor is a human patient who received an intestinal transplant. The input for sequencing was alloreactive CD4+ T cells from a mixed lymphocyte reaction culture, taken before intestinal transplant. The sample's subset: CFSE-low proliferating T cells sorted from approximately 6-day pre-transplant mixed lymphocyte reaction (GvH or HvG direction). In DNA, the CDR3 is TGTGCCAGCAGCGTAAGCCTAGCGGGAGAATCTGGCACAGATACGCAGTATTTT. It codes for CASSVSLAGESGTDTQYF. Filled out from reference TRBV7-9 and TRBJ2-3, the complete variable domain reads DTGVSQNPRHKITKRGQNVTFRCDPISEHNRLYWYRQTLGQGPEFLTYFQNEAQLEKSRLLSDRFSAERPKGSFSTLEIQRTEQGDSAMYLCASSVSLAGESGTDTQYFGPGTRLTVL.